The rows below give T cell receptor beta chains drawn from one sample of a study of blood T cell repertoires in COVID-19. Using immunoSEQ multiplex PCR, the repertoire was profiled, and TCRdb retains in-frame clones only, with some absent. The sample comprises some 100,000 clones, 80% to 90% of which are singletons, and 6% to 9.5% rests with the top ten. The source material was peripheral blood. Receptors originate from a man between 65 and 85 years old who had recovered from COVID-19. Both conserved end residues are trimmed from each CDR3. The D gene is left open where the match is weak.

TRBD1,TRBV5-1,12,ASSRGTGGNTIY
.,TRBV6-5,12,ASTSDPRDTEAF
.,TRBV5-1,13,ASSLRGAVTGELF
TRBD1,TRBV29-1,14,SVEKGQGAHDYGYT
TRBD1,TRBV5-1,12,ASSWDSDTDTQY
.,TRBV29-1,11,SGLLLKNTEAF
TRBD1,TRBV2,12,ASRRQGADYGYT
.,TRBV7-8,11,ASSSLAGREQF
TRBD1,TRBV15,12,ATSRDTGVETQY
.,TRBV2,12,ASSERRGGKPQH
TRBD1,TRBV19,14,ASRISPGQGAAEAF
.,TRBV18,13,ASSRRTVNTGELF
.,TRBV2,12,ASRLDSYNSPLH
.,TRBV7-2,13,ASSLVGTGRYGYT
.,TRBV2,13,ASRIQESSGNTIY
.,TRBV15,11,AVSGDLNTEAF
.,TRBV5-4,11,ASSFPPAAEAF
TRBD1,TRBV7-2,11,ASSSTGEETQY
.,TRBV12-3/TRBV12-4,11,ASSTDYHNEQF
TRBD1,TRBV3-1/TRBV3-2,13,ASSVGTGGFGELF
TRBD1,TRBV7-8,12,ASSPRTGYYGYT
.,TRBV2,12,ASSGRSSGNTIY
TRBD1,TRBV6-5,11,ASTGQGRNTIY
TRBD1,TRBV9,12,ASSVDRENSPLH
.,TRBV7-2,12,ASSSQSGANVLT
TRBD1,TRBV5-1,12,ASSATTGTETQY
.,TRBV6-1,11,ASSEAFNQPQH
TRBD1,TRBV11-1,13,ASRNHTTGNNEQF
.,TRBV5-1,12,ASSLGEGYHGYT
TRBD1,TRBV5-8,12,ASSSRQGANGYT
TRBD1,TRBV7-2,14,ASSPHHGTALYEQY